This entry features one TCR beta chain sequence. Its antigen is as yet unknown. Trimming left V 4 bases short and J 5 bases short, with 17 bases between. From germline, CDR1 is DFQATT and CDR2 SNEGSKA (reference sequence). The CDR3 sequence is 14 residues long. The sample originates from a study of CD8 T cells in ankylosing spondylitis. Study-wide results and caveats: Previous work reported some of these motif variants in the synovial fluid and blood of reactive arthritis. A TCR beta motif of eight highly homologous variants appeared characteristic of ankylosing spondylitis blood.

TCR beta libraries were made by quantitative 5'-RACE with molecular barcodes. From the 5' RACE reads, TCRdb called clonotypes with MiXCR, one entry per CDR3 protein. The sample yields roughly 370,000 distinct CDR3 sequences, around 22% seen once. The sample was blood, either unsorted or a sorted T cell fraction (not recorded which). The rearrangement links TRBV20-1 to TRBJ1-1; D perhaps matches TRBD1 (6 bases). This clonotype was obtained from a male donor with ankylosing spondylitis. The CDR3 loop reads CSATLQGIGTEAFF. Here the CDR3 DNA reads TGCAGTGCTACCCTCCAGGGGATCGGAACTGAAGCTTTCTTT.